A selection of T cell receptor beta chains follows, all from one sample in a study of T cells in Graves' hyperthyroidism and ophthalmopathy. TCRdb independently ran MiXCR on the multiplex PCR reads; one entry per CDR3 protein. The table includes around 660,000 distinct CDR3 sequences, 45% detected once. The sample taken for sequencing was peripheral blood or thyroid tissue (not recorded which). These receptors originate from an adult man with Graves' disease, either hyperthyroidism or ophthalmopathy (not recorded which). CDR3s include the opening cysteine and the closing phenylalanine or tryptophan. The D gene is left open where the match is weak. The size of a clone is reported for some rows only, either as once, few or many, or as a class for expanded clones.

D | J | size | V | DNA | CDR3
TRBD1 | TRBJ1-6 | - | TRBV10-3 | TGTGCCATCAGTCGGACAGGGGTGAATTCACCCCTCCACTTT | CAISRTGVNSPLHF
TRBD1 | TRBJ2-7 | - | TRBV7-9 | TGTGCCAGCAGTACACCGGGACAGGGAGGCTACGAGCAGTACTTC | CASSTPGQGGYEQYF
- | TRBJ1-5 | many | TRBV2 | TGTGCCAGCAGTTTTAAGCTATGGCAGCCCCAGCATTTT | CASSFKLWQPQHF
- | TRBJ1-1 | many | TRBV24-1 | TGTGCCACCCGTTTAAGGGGGAACACTGAAGCTTTCTTT | CATRLRGNTEAFF
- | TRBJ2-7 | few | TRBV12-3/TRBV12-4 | TGTGCCAGCAGGTGGGGGGAGAGTTACGAGCAGTACTTC | CASRWGESYEQYF
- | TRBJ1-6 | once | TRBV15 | TGTGCCACCAGCAGAGATCTTAGCGGGCTTGGTTCACCCCTCCACTTT | CATSRDLSGLGSPLHF
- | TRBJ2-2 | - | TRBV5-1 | TGCGCCAGCAGCTTTCGGCAGGTCACCGGGGAGCTGTTTTTT | CASSFRQVTGELFF
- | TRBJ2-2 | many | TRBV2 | TGTGCCAGCAGTGGACGTGTGGAGCTGTTTTTT | CASSGRVELFF
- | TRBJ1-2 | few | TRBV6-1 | TGTGCCAGCAGTTACTCAGGCGGGACAACCTATGGCTACACCTTC | CASSYSGGTTYGYTF
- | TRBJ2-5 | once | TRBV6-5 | TGTGCCATCAGTTACCGGGGGAGGGAGACCCAGTACTTC | CAISYRGRETQYF
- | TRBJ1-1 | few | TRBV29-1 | TGCAGCGTGCCCCCCCGGGGGGTGAACACTGAAGCTTTCTTT | CSVPPRGVNTEAFF
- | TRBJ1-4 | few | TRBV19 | TGTGCCACCGAACCGGGACCGCCGAGTTTAAAACTGTTTTTT | CATEPGPPSLKLFF
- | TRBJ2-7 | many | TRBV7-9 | TGTGCCAGCAGCTTAGGTGCAGCCTGGACCTCCGAGCAGTACTTC | CASSLGAAWTSEQYF
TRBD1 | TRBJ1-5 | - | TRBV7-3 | TGTGCCAGCAGCTTGCAGGGGGTCTATAGCAATCAGCCCCAGCATTTT | CASSLQGVYSNQPQHF
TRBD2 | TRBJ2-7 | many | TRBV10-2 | TGCGCCAGCAGTGGACTAGCGGGACTTAACTACGAGCAGTACTTC | CASSGLAGLNYEQYF
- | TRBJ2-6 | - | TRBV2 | TGTGCCAGCAGGGGAGCACAGGGGGCCAACGTCCTGACTTTC | CASRGAQGANVLTF
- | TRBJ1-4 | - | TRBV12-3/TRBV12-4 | TGTGCCAGCAGTTACACTGCAACTAATGAAAAACTGTTTTTT | CASSYTATNEKLFF
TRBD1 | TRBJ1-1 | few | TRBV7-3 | TGTGCCAGCAGCTTAAAGGGACAGACCCTTTTTGCTTTCTTT | CASSLKGQTLFAFF
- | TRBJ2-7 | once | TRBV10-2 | TGCGCCAGCAGGTCGGGGGCAGGGGAGCAGTACTTC | CASRSGAGEQYF
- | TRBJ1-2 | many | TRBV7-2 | TGTGCCAGCAGCTTGGACAGCGGGTATGGCTACACCTTC | CASSLDSGYGYTF
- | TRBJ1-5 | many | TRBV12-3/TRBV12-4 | TGTGCCAGCACCGACGACAGCAATCAGCCCCAGCATTTT | CASTDDSNQPQHF
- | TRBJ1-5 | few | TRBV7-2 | TGTGCCAGCAGGGGGACAACGTCAAATCAGCCCCAGCATTTT | CASRGTTSNQPQHF
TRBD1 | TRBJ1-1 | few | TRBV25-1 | TGTGCCAGCAGTGCGGTGACAGGGTCGAACACTGAAGCTTTCTTT | CASSAVTGSNTEAFF
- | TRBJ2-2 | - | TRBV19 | TGTGCTAGACCCGTGACAGTGAACACCGGGGAGCTGTTTTTT | CARPVTVNTGELFF
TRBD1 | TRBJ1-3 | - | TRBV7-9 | TGTGCCACTGACAGGGGCTCTGGAAACACCATATATTTT | CATDRGSGNTIYF
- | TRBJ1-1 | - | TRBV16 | TGTGCCAGCAGCCCAGGGGACAACATGAACACTGAAGCTTTCTTT | CASSPGDNMNTEAFF
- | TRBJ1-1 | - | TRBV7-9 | TGTGCCAGCAGCCAAGACTGGCGGGTTAACACTGAAGCTTTCTTT | CASSQDWRVNTEAFF
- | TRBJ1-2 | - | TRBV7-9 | TGTGCCAGCAGCGCTCAGGACGTAGAGTATGGCTACACCTTC | CASSAQDVEYGYTF
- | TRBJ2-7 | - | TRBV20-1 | TGCAGTGCTCCTGCAGGGGAGGACGAGCAGTACTTC | CSAPAGEDEQYF
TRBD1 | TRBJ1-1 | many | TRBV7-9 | TGTGCCAGCAGCGGCTCCGGGACAGGGAGTTTGGAAGCTTTCTTT | CASSGSGTGSLEAFF
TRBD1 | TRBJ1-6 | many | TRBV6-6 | TGTGCCAGCCGACAGGGGAATAATTCACCCCTCCACTTT | CASRQGNNSPLHF
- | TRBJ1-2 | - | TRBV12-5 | TGTGCCAGCAGTACGGCAACCGCGGGGGGGGGAGGCTACACCTTC | CASSTATAGGGGYTF
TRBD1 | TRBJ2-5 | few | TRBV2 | TGTGCCAGCCCCCGTGGGGACAGGGCTTTTGAGACCCAGTACTTC | CASPRGDRAFETQYF
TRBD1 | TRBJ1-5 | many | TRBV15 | TGTGCCACCAGCTCAAGACAGGGAGATAGCAATCAGCCCCAGCATTTT | CATSSRQGDSNQPQHF
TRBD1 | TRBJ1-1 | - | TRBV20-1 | TGCAGTGCTAGAAGGACAGGGACCTACACTGAAGCTTTCTTT | CSARRTGTYTEAFF
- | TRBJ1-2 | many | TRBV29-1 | TGCACCTCATACCGTAGGGGGGTGGACTATGGCTACACCTTC | CTSYRRGVDYGYTF
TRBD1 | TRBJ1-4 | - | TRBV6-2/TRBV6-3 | TGTGCCAGCAGTTACCGGGCAGGGGGAAATGAAAAACTGTTTTTT | CASSYRAGGNEKLFF
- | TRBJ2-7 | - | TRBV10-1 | TGTGCCAGCACCTCTCGGCGGGGCTCCTACGAGCAGTACTTC | CASTSRRGSYEQYF
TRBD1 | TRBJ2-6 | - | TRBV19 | TGTGCCAGCAGCCTGGGACAGGGCCGGACTTTC | CASSLGQGRTF
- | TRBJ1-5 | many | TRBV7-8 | TGTGCCAGCAGCTTGAGGTCGAGGAATCAGCCCCAGCATTTT | CASSLRSRNQPQHF
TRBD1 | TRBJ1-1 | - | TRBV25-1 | TGTGCCTACGCGACAGGGTTGATTGGTGAAGCTTTCTTT | CAYATGLIGEAFF
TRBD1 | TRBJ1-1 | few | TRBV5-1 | TGCGCCAGCAGCTTGGGGGACAGGGGTACAGCTTTCTTT | CASSLGDRGTAFF
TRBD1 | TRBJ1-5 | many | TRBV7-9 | TGTGCCAGCAGCTACCCTGACAGGGGGAGCAATCAGCCCCAGCATTTT | CASSYPDRGSNQPQHF
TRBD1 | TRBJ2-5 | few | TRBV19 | TGTGCCAGTAGTAGCCGGGACAGATTCCAAGAGACCCAGTACTTC | CASSSRDRFQETQYF
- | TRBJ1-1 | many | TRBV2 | TGTGCCAGCAGGGGAGGTGAAGCTTTCTTT | CASRGGEAFF
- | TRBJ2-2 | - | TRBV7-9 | TGTGCCAGCAGCTTCTCTGGAGTAGAGACGAACACCGGGGAGCTGTTTTTT | CASSFSGVETNTGELFF
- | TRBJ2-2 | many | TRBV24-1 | TGTGCCACCAGTGATTCCGGGGAGAACACCGGGGAGCTGTTTTTT | CATSDSGENTGELFF
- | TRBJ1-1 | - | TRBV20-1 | TGCAGTGCTAGAGATGGAGTTATGGTAAACACTGAAGCTTTCTTT | CSARDGVMVNTEAFF
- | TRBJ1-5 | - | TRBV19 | TGTGCCAGTAGTAAGGGCCAGGGGTTTAATCAGCCCCAGCATTTT | CASSKGQGFNQPQHF
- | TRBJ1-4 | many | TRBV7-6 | TGTGCCAGCAGCGGGACGGTTAATGAAAAACTGTTTTTT | CASSGTVNEKLFF
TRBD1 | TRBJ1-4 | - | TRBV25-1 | TGTGCCAGCAGCGTAGAGACAGGGGGCGCATCTAATGAAAAACTGTTTTTT | CASSVETGGASNEKLFF
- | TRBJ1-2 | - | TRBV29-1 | TGCAGCGTTGATGACGGGGCGCCCGGCTACACCTTC | CSVDDGAPGYTF
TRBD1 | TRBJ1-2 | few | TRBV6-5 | TGTGCCAGCCACGAGACAGGGGGCAACTATGGCTACACCTTC | CASHETGGNYGYTF
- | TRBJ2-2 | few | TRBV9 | TGTGCCAGCAGCGTAGATTCGGGCCGTCGCACCGGGGAGCTGTTTTTT | CASSVDSGRRTGELFF
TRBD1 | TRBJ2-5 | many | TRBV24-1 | TGTGCCACCAGTGATTTCCAAGGGACAGGGCTACGAGAGACCCAGTACTTC | CATSDFQGTGLRETQYF
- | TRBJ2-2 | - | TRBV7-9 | TGTGCCAGCAGCGGACGGGGCGGAGCGGGCGAGAACACCGGGGAGCTGTTTTTT | CASSGRGGAGENTGELFF
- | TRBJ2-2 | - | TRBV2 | TGTGCCAGCAGCTTGGAACAGGGCTTAACCGGGGAGCTGTTTTTT | CASSLEQGLTGELFF
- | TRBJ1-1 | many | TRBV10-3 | TGTGCCATCCGCATAGGGGGTAACTATGAAGCTTTCTTT | CAIRIGGNYEAFF
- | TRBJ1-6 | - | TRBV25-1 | TGTGCCTGGAGTGCGGACAGACTTAATTCACCCCTCCACTTT | CAWSADRLNSPLHF
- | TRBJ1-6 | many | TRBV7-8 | TGTGCCAGCAGCTTAACAGCCGACAATTCACCCCTCCACTTT | CASSLTADNSPLHF